This TCR beta chain was sequenced in a study of siplizumab effects on memory and regulatory T cells. Repertoires were generated with immunoSEQ multiplex PCR, while TCRdb's copy carries only in-frame clones and drops some. The repertoire holds over 85,000 clones, roughly 93% seen once, with 5.5% to 7.5% in the top ten. Study results and limitations: Unstimulated subsets captured only a minor fraction of alloreactive clones. Memory T cells appeared less diverse than naive cells, which seemed to contribute substantially to alloresponse.

V lost 0 bases, J lost 2 bases, and 6 bases stayed unmatched. The germline V gene encodes CDR1 WSHSY and CDR2 SAAADI. The CDR3 extends over 17 amino acids. About this clone: Its antigen remains unidentified.

The sequence was collected from a human donor in good health. The sample taken for sequencing was CD8+ T cells sorted from blood. The V and J genes are TRBV10-2 and TRBJ2-4; 8 nucleotides agree with TRBD2. The CDR3: CASSESTRGGSKNIQYF. The CDR3 coding sequence is TGCGCCAGCAGTGAGTCGACTCGGGGGGGCTCCAAAAACATTCAGTACTTC.